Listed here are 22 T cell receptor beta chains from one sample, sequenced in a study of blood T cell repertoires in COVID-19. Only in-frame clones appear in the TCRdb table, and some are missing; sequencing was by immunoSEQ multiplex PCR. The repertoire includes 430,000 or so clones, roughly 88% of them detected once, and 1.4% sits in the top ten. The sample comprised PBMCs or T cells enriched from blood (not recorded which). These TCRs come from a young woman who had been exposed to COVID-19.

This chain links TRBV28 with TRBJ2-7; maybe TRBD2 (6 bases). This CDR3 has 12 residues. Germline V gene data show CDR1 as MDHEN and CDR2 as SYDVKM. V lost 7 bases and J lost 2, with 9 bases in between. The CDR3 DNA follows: TGTGCCAGCAAGGAGGGTACCTACGAGCAGTACTTC. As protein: CASKEGTYEQYF.

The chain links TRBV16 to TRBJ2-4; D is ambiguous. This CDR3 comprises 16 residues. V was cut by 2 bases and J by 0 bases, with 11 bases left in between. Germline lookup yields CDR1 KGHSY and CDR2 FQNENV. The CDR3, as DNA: TGTGCCAGCAGCCAAAGGCAGGCTACAGCCAAAAACATTCAGTACTTC. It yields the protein CASSQRQATAKNIQYF.

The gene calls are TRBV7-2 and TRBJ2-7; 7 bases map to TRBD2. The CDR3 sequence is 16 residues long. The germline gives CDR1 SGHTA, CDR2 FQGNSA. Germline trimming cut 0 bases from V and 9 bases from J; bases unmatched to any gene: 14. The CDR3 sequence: CASSLAGGPLPRGQYF. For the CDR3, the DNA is TGTGCCAGCAGCTTAGCGGGAGGGCCCCTCCCCCGGGGGCAGTACTTC.

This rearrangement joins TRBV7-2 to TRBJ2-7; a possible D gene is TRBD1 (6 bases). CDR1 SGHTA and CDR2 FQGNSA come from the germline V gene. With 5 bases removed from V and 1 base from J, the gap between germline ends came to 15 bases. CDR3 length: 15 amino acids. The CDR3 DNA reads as TGTGCCAGCAGCCGCGGACAGTTTCTATCCTACGAGCAGTACTTC. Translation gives CASSRGQFLSYEQYF.

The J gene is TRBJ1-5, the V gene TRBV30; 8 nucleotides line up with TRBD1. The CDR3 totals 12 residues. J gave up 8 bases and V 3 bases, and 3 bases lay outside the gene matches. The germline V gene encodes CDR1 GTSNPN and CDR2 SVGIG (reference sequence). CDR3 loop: CAWRGQGEPQHF. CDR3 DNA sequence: TGTGCCTGGAGAGGACAGGGAGAGCCCCAGCATTTT.

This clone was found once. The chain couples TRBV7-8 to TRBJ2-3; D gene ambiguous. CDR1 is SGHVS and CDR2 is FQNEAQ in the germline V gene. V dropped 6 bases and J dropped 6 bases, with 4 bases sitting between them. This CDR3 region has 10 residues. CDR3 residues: CASSRDTQYF. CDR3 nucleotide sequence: TGTGCCAGCAGTCGGGATACGCAGTATTTT.

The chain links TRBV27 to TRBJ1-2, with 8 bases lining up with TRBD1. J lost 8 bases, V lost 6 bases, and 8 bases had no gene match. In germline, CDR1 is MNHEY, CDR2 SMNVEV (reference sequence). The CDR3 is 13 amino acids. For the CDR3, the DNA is TGTGCCAGCAGCTCGACAGGGGTCAGGGGCTACACCTTC. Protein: CASSSTGVRGYTF.

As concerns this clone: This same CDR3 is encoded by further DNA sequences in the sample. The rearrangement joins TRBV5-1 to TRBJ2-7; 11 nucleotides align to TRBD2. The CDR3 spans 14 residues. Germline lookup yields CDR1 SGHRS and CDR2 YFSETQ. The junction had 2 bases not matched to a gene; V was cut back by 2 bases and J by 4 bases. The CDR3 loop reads CASSFGTSGYEQYF. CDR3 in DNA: TGCGCCAGCAGCTTCGGGACTAGCGGTTACGAGCAGTACTTC.

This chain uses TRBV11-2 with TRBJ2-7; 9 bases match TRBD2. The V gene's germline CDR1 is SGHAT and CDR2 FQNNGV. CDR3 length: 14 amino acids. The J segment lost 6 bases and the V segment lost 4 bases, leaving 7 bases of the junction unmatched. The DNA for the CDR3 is TGTGCCAGCAGCTCCCCGAGTAGCGGGAGCGAGCAGTACTTC. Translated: CASSSPSSGSEQYF.

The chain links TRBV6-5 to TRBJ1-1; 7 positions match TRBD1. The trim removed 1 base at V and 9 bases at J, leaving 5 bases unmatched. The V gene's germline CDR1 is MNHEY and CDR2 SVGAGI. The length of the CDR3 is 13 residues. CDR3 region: CASSYFRQGQAFF. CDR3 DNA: TGTGCCAGCAGTTACTTCAGACAGGGCCAAGCTTTCTTT.

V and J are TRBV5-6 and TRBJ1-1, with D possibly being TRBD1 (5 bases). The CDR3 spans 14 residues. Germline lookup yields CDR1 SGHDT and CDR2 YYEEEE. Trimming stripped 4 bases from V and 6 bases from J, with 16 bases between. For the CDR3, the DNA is TGTGCCAGCAGCCGGAAGGGGCGCGGGGCTGAAGCTTTCTTT. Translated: CASSRKGRGAEAFF. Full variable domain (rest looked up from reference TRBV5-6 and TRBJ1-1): DAGVTQSPTHLIKTRGQQVTLRCSPKSGHDTVSWYQQALGQGPQFIFQYYEEEERQRGNFPDRFSGHQFPNYSSELNVNALLLGDSALYLCASSRKGRGAEAFFGQGTRLTVV.

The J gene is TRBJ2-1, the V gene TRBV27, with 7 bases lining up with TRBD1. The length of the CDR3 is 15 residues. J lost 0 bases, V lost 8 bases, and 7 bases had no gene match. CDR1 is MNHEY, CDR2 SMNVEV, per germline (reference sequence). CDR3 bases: TGTGCCAGCCTAATGACAGGGCCCTCCTACAATGAGCAGTTCTTC. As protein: CASLMTGPSYNEQFF.

CDR3 sequence (DNA): TGTGCCAGCAGTAATAGGGGATACCTAAACACTGAAGCTTTCTTT. Residues: CASSNRGYLNTEAFF. The chain employs TRBV6-5 and TRBJ1-1; D is possibly TRBD1 (5 bases). Trimming pared 5 bases from V and 2 bases from J, leaving 15 bases between. CDR1 is MNHEY, CDR2 SVGAGI, per germline. The CDR3 sequence is 15 residues long.

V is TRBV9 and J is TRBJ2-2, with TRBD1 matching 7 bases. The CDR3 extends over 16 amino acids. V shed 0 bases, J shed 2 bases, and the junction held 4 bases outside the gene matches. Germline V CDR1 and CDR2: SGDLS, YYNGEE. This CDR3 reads CASSVEGAPNTGELFF. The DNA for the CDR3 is TGTGCCAGCAGCGTAGAGGGGGCCCCTAACACCGGGGAGCTGTTTTTT.

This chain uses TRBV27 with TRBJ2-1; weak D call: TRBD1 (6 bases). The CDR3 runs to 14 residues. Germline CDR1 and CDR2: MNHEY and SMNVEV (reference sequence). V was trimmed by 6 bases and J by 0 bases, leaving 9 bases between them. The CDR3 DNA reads TGTGCCAGCAGAACAGGGAGCTCCTACAATGAGCAGTTCTTC. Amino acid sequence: CASRTGSSYNEQFF.

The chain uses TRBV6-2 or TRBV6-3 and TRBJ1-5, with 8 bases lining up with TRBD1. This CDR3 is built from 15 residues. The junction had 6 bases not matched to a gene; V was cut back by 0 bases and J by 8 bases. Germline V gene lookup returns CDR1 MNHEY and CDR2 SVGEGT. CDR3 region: CASSYSSGGHEPQHF. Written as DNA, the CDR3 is TGTGCCAGCAGTTACTCGTCAGGGGGCCATGAGCCCCAGCATTTT.

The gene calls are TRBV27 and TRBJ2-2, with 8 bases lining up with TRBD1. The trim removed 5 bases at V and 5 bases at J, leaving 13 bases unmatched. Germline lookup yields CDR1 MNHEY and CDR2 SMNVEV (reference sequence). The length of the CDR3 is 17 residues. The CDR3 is CASSRAPTGAPTGELFF. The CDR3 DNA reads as TGTGCCAGCAGTCGGGCTCCGACAGGGGCTCCAACCGGGGAGCTGTTTTTT.

The CDR3 protein is CASRTEHGTSGSYEQYF. The CDR3 nucleotides read TGTGCCAGCAGAACGGAACATGGGACTAGCGGGAGCTACGAGCAGTACTTC. The chain is built from TRBV28 and TRBJ2-7, with 14 bases fitting TRBD2. The J segment lost 3 bases and the V segment lost 6 bases, leaving 10 bases of the junction unmatched. CDR3 length: 17 amino acids. From germline, CDR1 is MDHEN and CDR2 SYDVKM.

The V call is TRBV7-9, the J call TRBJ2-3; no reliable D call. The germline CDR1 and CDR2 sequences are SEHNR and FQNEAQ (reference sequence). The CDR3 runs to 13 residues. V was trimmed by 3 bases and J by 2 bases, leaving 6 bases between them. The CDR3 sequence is CASSFTPTDTQYF. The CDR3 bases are TGTGCCAGCAGCTTCACTCCCACAGATACGCAGTATTTT.

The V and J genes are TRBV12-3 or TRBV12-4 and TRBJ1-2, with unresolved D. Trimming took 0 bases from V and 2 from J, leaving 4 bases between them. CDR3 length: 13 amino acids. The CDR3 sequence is CASSLALNYGYTF. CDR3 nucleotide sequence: TGTGCCAGCAGTTTAGCGTTAAACTATGGCTACACCTTC.

CDR3 protein: CASSDNRGTRCFF. The CDR3 bases are TGTGCCAGCAGTGACAATAGGGGGACTAGGTGTTTCTTC. The genes are TRBV6-4 and TRBJ2-1; the match to TRBD2 covers 8 bases. With V trimmed by 2 bases and J by 16 bases, 10 bases remained unmatched. Germline V CDR1 and CDR2: MRHNA, SNTAGT. The length of the CDR3 is 13 residues.

CDR3 region: CASSEAGRDSYEQYF. The CDR3 DNA is TGTGCCAGCAGTGAAGCTGGCAGGGACTCCTACGAGCAGTACTTC. The chain uses TRBV2 and TRBJ2-7, with D possibly being TRBD1 (5 bases). Germline V gene data show CDR1 as SNHLY and CDR2 as FYNNEI. The ends were cut back, 0 bases at V and 0 bases at J, with 9 bases in the middle. This CDR3 is 15 amino acids long. The full variable domain, rest sourced from reference TRBV2 and TRBJ2-7, is EPEVTQTPSHQVTQMGQEVILRCVPISNHLYFYWYRQILGQKVEFLVSFYNNEISEKSEIFDDQFSVERPDGSNFTLKIRSTKLEDSAMYFCASSEAGRDSYEQYFGPGTRLTVT.